The sequence of this TCR beta chain was determined in a study of T cell responses to AZD1222 COVID-19 vaccine. Germline loops: CDR1 SGHTA, CDR2 FQGNSA. V was cut by 4 bases and J by 4 bases, with 9 bases left in between. The CDR3 contains 13 residues. Method: immunoSEQ multiplex PCR; TCRdb's copy keeps in-frame clones and lacks some. Altogether around 120,000 clones are present, 75% to 90% being singletons, with the ten largest covering about 4%. By its share, this clone is medium-sized (0.01 to 0.1%). The sequenced sample was peripheral blood, obtained on day 0 of MenACWY control vaccination. The source of this sequence is an adult in good health. The chain joins TRBV7-2 to TRBJ2-3; D is possibly TRBD1 (5 bases). CDR3: CASSSGQADTQYF. The CDR3 nucleotides read TGTGCCAGCAGCTCCGGACAAGCAGATACGCAGTATTTT.